This T cell receptor beta chain was captured by sequencing in a study of blood T cell repertoires in COVID-19. Libraries were prepared by immunoSEQ multiplex PCR; TCRdb keeps only in-frame clonotypes and omits some of them. The sample has fewer than 250,000 clones; more than 75% are singletons. Germline V gives CDR1 SGHVS, CDR2 FQNEAQ. Deletions cut 1 base from V and 0 bases from J, with 9 bases between. This CDR3 is built from 16 residues. The sample was PBMCs or T cells enriched from blood (not recorded which). This TCR was recovered from a woman aged 40 to 50 with acute COVID-19. V gene TRBV7-8 combines with J gene TRBJ1-4; D is uncertain. CDR3 coding DNA: TGTGCCAGCAGCTTAGTGGAAGGAGCAACTAATGAAAAACTGTTTTTT. This sequence encodes CASSLVEGATNEKLFF.